This T cell receptor (beta chain) was recovered during a study of T cell responses to AZD1222 COVID-19 vaccine. Study results and caveats: Repertoire collection took place solely once the T cell response had peaked.

Concerning this clone itself: Its antigen is unknown.

Germline V gene lookup returns CDR1 KGHSH and CDR2 LQKENI. V lost 5 bases and J lost 1; bases outside the gene matches: 8. There are 16 residues in the CDR3. Using immunoSEQ multiplex PCR, the repertoire was profiled, and TCRdb retains in-frame clones only, with some absent. The repertoire consists of under 110,000 clones, with 90% occurring once and the leading ten covering under 8.5%. The genes are TRBV18 and TRBJ1-5, with 7 nucleotides matching TRBD1. This receptor was identified in an adult who received the AZD1222 COVID-19 vaccine. Sequenced material: peripheral blood, taken 28 days after the second AZD1222 dose. CDR3 in amino acids: CASSYSATGSNQPQHF. In DNA form, the CDR3 reads TGTGCCAGCTCATACTCCGCGACAGGGAGCAATCAGCCCCAGCATTTT.